The source of this TCR beta chain is a study of blood T cell repertoires in COVID-19. Germline CDR1 reads SGHRS; CDR2 reads YFSETQ. The CDR3 has 18 amino acids. Unmatched junction bases numbered 8, after V lost 3 bases and J lost 6 bases. Clones were read by immunoSEQ multiplex PCR, and TCRdb kept only the in-frame ones, dropping some. The sample lists approximately 180,000 clones, over 75% occurring once. This receptor was identified in a man in his sixties with acute or convalescent COVID-19. The chain recombines TRBV5-1 with TRBJ2-2; 16 nucleotides agree with TRBD2. The sample was peripheral blood. CDR3 sequence reads: CASSSPGLAGGLAGELFF. CDR3 nucleotide sequence: TGCGCCAGCAGCTCGCCGGGACTAGCGGGAGGGCTGGCCGGGGAGCTGTTTTTT.